These T cell receptor beta chains were read from a single sample in a study of Ad26.COV2.S vaccination and SARS-CoV-2 variants. Assay used: immunoSEQ multiplex PCR; TCRdb lists only in-frame clones, some missing. Of about 480,000 clones in the sample, approximately 90% were seen once. The specimen was peripheral blood, collected in a trial of Ad26.COV2.S vaccine versus placebo. The receptors here all came from a person between 18 and 65 years old who received the Ad26.COV2.S COVID-19 vaccine or a placebo. CDR3s leave out the opening cysteine and the closing phenylalanine or tryptophan. Each record gives: D gene, J gene, V gene, CDR3 protein. D genes are given only for firm matches.

- | TRBJ2-1 | TRBV23-1 | ASSQSRRFSYNEQF
TRBD1 | TRBJ1-6 | TRBV19 | ARGQSSYNSPLH
TRBD1 | TRBJ1-1 | TRBV28 | ASSPRTGPGTEAF
- | TRBJ1-3 | TRBV9 | ASSVDSSVSGNTIY
- | TRBJ2-7 | TRBV6-5 | ASRSPGGRNEQY
- | TRBJ1-5 | TRBV7-9 | ASSLNVQPQH
- | TRBJ2-1 | TRBV5-5 | ASSFGPNNEQF
TRBD2 | TRBJ2-1 | TRBV6-2/TRBV6-3 | ASSYRIAGAHSSYNEQF
TRBD2 | TRBJ2-7 | TRBV5-1 | ASSLEGRLAGGREYEQY
TRBD2 | TRBJ2-7 | TRBV5-4 | ASTPGGAGRYEQY
- | TRBJ2-4 | TRBV28 | ASSQPNIQY
TRBD2 | TRBJ2-5 | TRBV19 | ASSTSGGLQETQY
- | TRBJ1-1 | TRBV9 | ASSVGGSSTEAF
TRBD1 | TRBJ1-1 | TRBV5-4 | ASSSGQGAWTEAF
- | TRBJ2-4 | TRBV18 | ASSPGNPKNIQY
- | TRBJ1-1 | TRBV11-2 | ASSPDIWPMNTEAF
- | TRBJ2-1 | TRBV28 | ASSPPYNEQF
- | TRBJ2-5 | TRBV7-3 | ASSLGSDREETQY
- | TRBJ2-1 | TRBV19 | ASSPARGTAPGFNEQF
TRBD1 | TRBJ1-2 | TRBV28 | ASRSSTGYYGYT
- | TRBJ1-5 | TRBV19 | ASSMSRVQPQH
- | TRBJ2-2 | TRBV19 | ASSPQGGGELF
- | TRBJ2-2 | TRBV19 | ASSRTGSVNTGELF
- | TRBJ2-7 | TRBV19 | ASSMGQGSEQY
- | TRBJ2-7 | TRBV28 | ASTAGTYEQY
TRBD1 | TRBJ1-1 | TRBV9 | ASSVQTGATEAF
- | TRBJ1-1 | TRBV9 | ASSVGSEGAEAF
- | TRBJ2-4 | TRBV9 | ASSALGLRGIQY
- | TRBJ2-7 | TRBV4-2 | ASSQDGTASSYEQY
TRBD1 | TRBJ2-2 | TRBV4-3 | ASSPLTGAFYTGELF
- | TRBJ1-2 | TRBV6-5 | ASSYGQGINYGYT